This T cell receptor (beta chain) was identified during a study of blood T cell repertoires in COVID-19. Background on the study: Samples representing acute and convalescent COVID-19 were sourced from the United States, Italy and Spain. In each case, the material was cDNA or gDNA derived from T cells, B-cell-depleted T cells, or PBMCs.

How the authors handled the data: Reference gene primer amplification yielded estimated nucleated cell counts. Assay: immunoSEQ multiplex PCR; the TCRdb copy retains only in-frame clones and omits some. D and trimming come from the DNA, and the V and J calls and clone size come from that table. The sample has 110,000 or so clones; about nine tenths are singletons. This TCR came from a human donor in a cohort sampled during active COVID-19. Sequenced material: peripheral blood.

In DNA, the CDR3 is TGTGCCAGCAGCATTAGCGAGATGAGCTCCTACGAGCAGTACTTC. It encodes CASSISEMSSYEQYF. The chain couples TRBV11-2 to TRBJ2-7, with D perhaps matching TRBD2 (5 bases). Trimming stripped 5 bases from V and 0 bases from J, with 14 bases between. The CDR3 totals 15 residues. CDR1 SGHAT and CDR2 FQNNGV come from the germline V gene.